The T cell receptor (beta chain) described here comes from a study of cytomegalovirus exposure and HLA in healthy donors (dated by TCRdb to 2017 to 2019). Looking at the study overall: According to a later analysis, the 100 to 150 validation repertoires were produced on the same platform as the roughly 700 repertoires of the first cohort. The study aimed to test whether signatures of past pathogen exposure could be identified by cataloging public T cell receptors. To predict cytomegalovirus infection status, the study brought together high-throughput TCR immunosequencing, statistical association of individual TCRs with disease status, and machine learning. In addition to the first cohort of roughly 700 subjects, a separate validation cohort of approximately 130 different subjects was used. Results the study describes overall, beyond this receptor: The study gave a list of roughly 150 TCR beta chains associated with cytomegalovirus. According to the authors, the approach could potentially be generalized to other disease states and immunological phenotypes. The classifier was reported to diagnose cytomegalovirus status with high specificity and sensitivity in both the original and validation cohorts. In vitro tests confirmed that three of the cytomegalovirus-associated TCR beta chains recognize cytomegalovirus antigens. A later analysis had no HLA typing for the validation cohort, so co-occurrence there was scored across all 120 repertoires. Most TCR sequences were observed very rarely across donors, whereas some public TCRs were present in many individuals. Subsequent analysis determined that TCRs grouped into clusters in the first cohort also showed a tendency toward co-occurrence across the 120 or so validation repertoires, and 85% to 95% of cluster scores exceeded 0.

The donors belonged to the validation cohort of over a hundred subjects, which was separate from the approximately 610-subject first cohort. The protocol used for the library was the immunoSEQ multiplex PCR assay. For the original study's pipeline: A statistical classification framework was built for diagnosing cytomegalovirus status from the catalog of TCR beta chain sequences. Not all clones reach the TCRdb copy of this immuneACCESS table, which keeps in-frame sequences only. Checked studies attribute under half of the gap to unresolved V genes and leave the rest unexplained. The V and J calls and clone size come from that table; D and trimming were worked out from the DNA. Present in this sample are about 220,000 clones, roughly 83% of which were seen just once. The ten most abundant clones make up 11% to 15% of the sample. Regarding this clone: Its antigen target is currently unknown. Per-nucleotide qualities are absent, and no much larger clonotype sits a single base away. The identical CDR3 is also encoded by other nucleotide sequences in the sample.

The germline V gene (reference sequence) gives CDR1 as LNHDA and CDR2 as SQIVND. Clipping removes 3 bases from V and 4 bases from J, with 4 as the unmatched junction base count. Spanning cysteine to phenylalanine, the CDR3 consists of 14 amino acids. Only CDR3 DNA is held: 42 bases, read in frame from base 1. The chain links TRBV19 with TRBJ2-7; TRBD1 aligns with 9 central bases. The receptor was derived from a young woman in good health and CMV-seropositive. The sequencing input was PBMCs. The CDR3 loop reads CASSMGQGRYEQYF. In nucleotides, the sequence is TGTGCCAGTAGTATGGGACAGGGACGGTACGAGCAGTACTTC.